These T cell receptor beta chains were read from a single sample in a study of HIV-infected patients and healthy controls. TCRdb recomputed calls from the 5' RACE reads with MiXCR, one row per CDR3 protein. The table shows about 70,000 distinct CDR3 sequences, with roughly a sixth occurring only once. The sample comprised CD4+ T cells from blood. The source is a human donor in good health. The CDR3 runs from the conserved cysteine through the conserved F or W. A D gene is named only where the DNA matches it firmly. Only part of the rows carry a size: once, few, many, or a class if the clone is expanded.

d_call | j_call | cdr3_length | clone_size | v_call | cdr3_aa | cdr3_nt
TRBD2 | TRBJ2-7 | 13 | - | TRBV12-3/TRBV12-4 | CASSSGGLYEQYF | TGTGCCAGCAGTTCGGGGGGACTGTACGAGCAGTACTTC
- | TRBJ1-5 | 17 | - | TRBV10-3 | CAISEGHLGASNQPQHF | TGTGCCATCAGTGAGGGACACCTGGGAGCTAGCAATCAGCCCCAGCATTTT
- | TRBJ2-2 | 13 | - | TRBV19 | CASSIRQAGELFF | TGTGCCAGTAGTATTCGACAGGCCGGGGAGCTGTTTTTT
TRBD1 | TRBJ2-5 | 16 | few | TRBV20-1 | CSARDRDRSPEETQYF | TGCAGTGCTAGAGATCGGGACAGGAGCCCCGAAGAGACCCAGTACTTC
- | TRBJ2-7 | 13 | - | TRBV19 | CASSQERVNEQYF | TGTGCCAGTAGTCAAGAGCGGGTTAACGAGCAGTACTTC
- | TRBJ2-3 | 17 | - | TRBV4-3 | CASSQEVGSRHNPTQYF | TGCGCCAGCAGCCAAGAAGTGGGGTCGCGGCACAACCCGACGCAGTATTTT
TRBD1 | TRBJ1-2 | 11 | - | TRBV12-5 | CASGAGGGYTF | TGTGCTAGTGGGGCAGGGGGAGGCTACACCTTC
- | TRBJ2-1 | 16 | many | TRBV6-5 | CASSYSYRDRLNEQFF | TGTGCCAGCAGTTACTCTTACAGGGATCGTTTAAATGAGCAGTTCTTC
- | TRBJ2-2 | 15 | few | TRBV6-2/TRBV6-3 | CASSYLTGNTGELFF | TGTGCCAGCAGTTACTTGACGGGGAACACCGGGGAGCTGTTTTTT
- | TRBJ2-3 | 14 | few | TRBV6-2/TRBV6-3 | CASSYSDSTDTQYF | TGTGCCAGCAGTTACTCGGACAGCACAGATACGCAGTATTTT
TRBD1 | TRBJ1-4 | 17 | - | TRBV6-1 | CASLGRTGGADLEKLFF | TGTGCCTCCCTTGGGAGGACAGGGGGCGCTGACCTCGAAAAACTGTTTTTT
TRBD2 | TRBJ2-7 | 16 | once | TRBV12-3/TRBV12-4 | CASSQLAGAFVGEQYF | TGTGCCAGCAGCCAACTAGCGGGGGCCTTTGTTGGGGAGCAGTACTTC
- | TRBJ2-1 | 12 | - | TRBV3-1 | CASSQEDREQFF | TGTGCCAGCAGCCAAGAAGACAGGGAGCAGTTCTTC
- | TRBJ2-1 | 16 | many | TRBV7-2 | CASSLKLDGIYNEQFF | TGTGCCAGCAGCTTAAAACTCGACGGAATCTACAATGAGCAGTTCTTC
- | TRBJ2-1 | 16 | - | TRBV3-1 | CASSQDRAVNQGAEFF | TGTGCCAGCAGCCAAGATAGGGCAGTTAATCAAGGAGCTGAGTTCTTC
TRBD1 | TRBJ1-5 | 15 | - | TRBV12-3/TRBV12-4 | CASSSRGGEWQPQHF | TGTGCCAGCAGTTCCCGAGGGGGCGAGTGGCAGCCCCAGCATTTT
- | TRBJ2-1 | 13 | many | TRBV11-3 | CASSFRGYNEQFF | TGTGCCAGCAGCTTCCGGGGGTACAATGAGCAGTTCTTC
- | TRBJ2-5 | 15 | once | TRBV29-1 | CSVVRGGGPGETQYF | TGCAGCGTTGTTCGCGGGGGCGGCCCCGGAGAGACCCAGTACTTC
- | TRBJ2-5 | 14 | - | TRBV5-4 | CASSSGQRQETQYF | TGTGCCAGCAGCTCAGGACAGCGCCAAGAGACCCAGTACTTC
- | TRBJ2-3 | 12 | many | TRBV18 | CASSPSSDTQYF | TGTGCCAGCTCACCAAGTTCCGATACGCAGTATTTT
- | TRBJ2-2 | 14 | few | TRBV7-3 | CASSLKNLPGELFF | TGTGCCAGCAGCTTAAAGAACCTTCCCGGGGAGCTGTTTTTT
TRBD1 | TRBJ1-4 | 13 | - | TRBV7-2 | CASSTDRGEKLFF | TGTGCCAGCAGCACAGACAGGGGGGAAAAACTGTTTTTT
TRBD1 | TRBJ1-6 | 15 | few | TRBV20-1 | CSARPGQGDNSPLHF | TGCAGTGCTAGACCGGGACAGGGGGATAATTCACCCCTCCACTTT
TRBD2 | TRBJ2-1 | 15 | few | TRBV27 | CASSNTLAGGREQFF | TGTGCCAGCAGTAACACACTAGCGGGGGGCAGAGAGCAGTTCTTC
- | TRBJ2-1 | 13 | many | TRBV5-1 | CASSLATRNREFF | TGCGCCAGCAGCTTGGCGACTAGGAATCGTGAGTTCTTC
- | TRBJ1-5 | 13 | few | TRBV20-1 | CSTGTTPNQPQHF | TGCAGTACCGGGACAACACCTAATCAGCCCCAGCATTTT
- | TRBJ2-1 | 15 | - | TRBV7-2 | CASSSEGSSYNEQFF | TGTGCCAGCAGCTCGGAGGGGAGCTCCTACAATGAGCAGTTCTTC
- | TRBJ1-5 | 16 | - | TRBV7-2 | CASSLGSSPVNQPQHF | TGTGCCAGCAGCTTAGGGTCCAGCCCGGTTAATCAGCCCCAGCATTTT
- | TRBJ2-3 | 15 | few | TRBV7-2 | CASSLVPGVTDTQYF | TGTGCCAGCAGCTTAGTCCCAGGGGTCACAGATACGCAGTATTTT
TRBD2 | TRBJ2-1 | 14 | - | TRBV27 | CASSLAGGSNEQFF | TGTGCCAGCAGTTTAGCGGGAGGGTCGAATGAGCAGTTCTTC
TRBD1 | TRBJ2-3 | 18 | few | TRBV7-2 | CASSLRKKTGGGTDTQYF | TGTGCCAGCAGCTTAAGAAAAAAGACAGGGGGAGGCACAGATACGCAGTATTTT
TRBD2 | TRBJ2-2 | 14 | few | TRBV10-3 | CAISGGLATGELFF | TGTGCCATCAGTGGGGGACTAGCCACCGGGGAGCTGTTTTTT